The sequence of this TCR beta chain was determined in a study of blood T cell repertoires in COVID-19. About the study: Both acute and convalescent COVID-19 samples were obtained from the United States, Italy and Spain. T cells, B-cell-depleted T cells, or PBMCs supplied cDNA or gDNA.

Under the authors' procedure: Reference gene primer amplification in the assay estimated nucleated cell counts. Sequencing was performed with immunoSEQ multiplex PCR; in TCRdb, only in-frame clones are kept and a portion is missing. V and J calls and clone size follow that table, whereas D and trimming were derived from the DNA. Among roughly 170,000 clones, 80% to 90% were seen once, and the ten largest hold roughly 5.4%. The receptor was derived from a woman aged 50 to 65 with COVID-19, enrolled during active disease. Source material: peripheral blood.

The chain's CDR3 is CATVDRASTDTQYF. Written as DNA, the CDR3 is TGTGCCACTGTCGACAGGGCTAGCACAGATACGCAGTATTTT. The rearrangement links TRBV5-4 to TRBJ2-3, with TRBD1 identical over 7 bases. CDR1 SGHNT and CDR2 YYREEE come from the germline V gene (reference sequence). The V segment lost 9 bases and the J segment 0 bases; nucleotides outside the gene matches: 7. The CDR3 extends over 14 amino acids.